The source of this TCR beta chain is a study of T cell changes during pregnancy in multiple sclerosis. This CDR3 contains 15 residues. The J segment lost 5 bases and the V segment lost 5 bases, leaving 7 bases of the junction unmatched. The germline V gene encodes CDR1 MNHEY and CDR2 SVGAGI. Here immunoSEQ multiplex PCR was the method, and the copy in TCRdb shows in-frame clones only, minus some. The table includes 55,000 to 85,000 clones, 80% to 95% detected once. The input for sequencing was CD4+ T cells from peripheral blood mononuclear cells, taken after pregnancy. The chain combines TRBV6-5 with TRBJ1-1; 11 bases align to TRBD1. The TCR was taken from a female donor with multiple sclerosis, enrolled in a pregnancy study. The CDR3, as DNA: TGTGCCAGCAGTCTAATCGGGACAGGGGGGACTGAAGCTTTCTTT. As protein: CASSLIGTGGTEAFF.